The source of this T cell receptor beta chain is a study of shared clonotypes between healthy human individuals. Study-level information: Three plates each covered CD4 naive and memory; CD8 naive two, CD8 memory one. Notes on the study in general: Clonotypes that were shared across a handful of donors made up approximately 5.1% of naive CD4 clonotypes.

Running of the assay took place at deep level. Only in-frame clones appear in the TCRdb table, and some are missing; sequencing was by immunoSEQ multiplex PCR. The sample carries around 1.6 million clones, approximately 98% recorded once. CD4+ cells underwent separation, giving CD45RA+ naive and CD45RA-negative memory subsets. As for this clone: Its specificity is not known.

The CDR3 runs to 16 residues. J was trimmed by 7 bases and V by 0 bases; bases with no gene match: 6. Germline V gives CDR1 SGHRS, CDR2 YFSETQ. The TCR originated in a man aged 25-45 years in good health. The sequenced material came from naive CD4+ T cells sorted from blood. Sample subset: CD45RA+ positively selected. The rearrangement links TRBV5-1 to TRBJ1-4; the match to TRBD1 covers 10 bases. The CDR3 DNA reads TGCGCCAGCAGCTTGGTGGGGGGACAGGGGTCTGAAAAACTGTTTTTT. It is translated as CASSLVGGQGSEKLFF.